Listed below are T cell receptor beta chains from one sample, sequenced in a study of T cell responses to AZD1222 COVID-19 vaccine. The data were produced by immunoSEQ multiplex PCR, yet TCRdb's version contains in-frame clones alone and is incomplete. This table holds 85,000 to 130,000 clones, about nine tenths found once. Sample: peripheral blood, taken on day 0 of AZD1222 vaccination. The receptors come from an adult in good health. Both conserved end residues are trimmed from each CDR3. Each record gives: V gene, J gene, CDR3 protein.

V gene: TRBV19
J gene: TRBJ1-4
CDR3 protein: ASSRQVSNEKLF

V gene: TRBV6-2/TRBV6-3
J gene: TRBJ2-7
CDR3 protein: ASSPSYEQY

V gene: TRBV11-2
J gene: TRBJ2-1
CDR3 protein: ASSLARPRDEQF

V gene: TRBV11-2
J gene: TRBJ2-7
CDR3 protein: ASSLDRNHEQY

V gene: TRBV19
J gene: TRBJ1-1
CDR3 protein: ASSIRGLNTEAF

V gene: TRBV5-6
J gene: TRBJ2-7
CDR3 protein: ASSLRQGFGYEQY

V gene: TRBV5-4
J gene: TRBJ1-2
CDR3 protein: ASSIETVNYGYT

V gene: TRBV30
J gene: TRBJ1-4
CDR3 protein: AWSGRAANEKLF

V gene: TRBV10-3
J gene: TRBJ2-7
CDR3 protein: AIRTGGDEQY

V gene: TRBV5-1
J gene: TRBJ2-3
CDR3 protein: ASSLGQTDTQY

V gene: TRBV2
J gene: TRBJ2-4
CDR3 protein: ASSPLRETKNIQY

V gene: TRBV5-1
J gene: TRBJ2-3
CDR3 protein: ASSSTSGRGTDTQY

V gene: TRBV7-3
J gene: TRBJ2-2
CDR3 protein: ASSLTGGWNTGELF

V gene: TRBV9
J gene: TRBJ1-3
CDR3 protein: ASSVDPRAGNTIY

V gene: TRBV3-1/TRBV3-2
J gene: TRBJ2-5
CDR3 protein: ASRLYHGETQY

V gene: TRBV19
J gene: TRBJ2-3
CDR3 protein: ASRNRLAGGVDTQY

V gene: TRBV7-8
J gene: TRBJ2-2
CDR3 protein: ASSLQAGGAGELF

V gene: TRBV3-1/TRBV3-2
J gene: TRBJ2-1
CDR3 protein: ASSDRGTLREQF

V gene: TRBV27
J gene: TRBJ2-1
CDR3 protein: ASSFGRGNEQF

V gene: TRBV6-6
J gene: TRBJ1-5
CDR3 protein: ASERGNNKPQH

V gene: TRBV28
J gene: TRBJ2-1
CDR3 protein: ASSLGVVGGNEQF

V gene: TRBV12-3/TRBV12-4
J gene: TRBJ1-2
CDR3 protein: ASSTGGAYGYT

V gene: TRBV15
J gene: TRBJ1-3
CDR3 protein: ATSRRFVRSSGNTIY

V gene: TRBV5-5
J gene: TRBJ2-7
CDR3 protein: ASSLAGDSSYEQY

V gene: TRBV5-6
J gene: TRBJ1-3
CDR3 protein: ASSAPTGSGNTIY

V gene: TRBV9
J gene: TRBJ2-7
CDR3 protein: ASSTGTGGSYEQY

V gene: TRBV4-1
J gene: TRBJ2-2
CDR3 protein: ASSHAGTGVAGELF

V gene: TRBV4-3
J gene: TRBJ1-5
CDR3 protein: ASSPSGTGDQPQH

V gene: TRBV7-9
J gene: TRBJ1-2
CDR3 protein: ASSSNKGWGYGYT

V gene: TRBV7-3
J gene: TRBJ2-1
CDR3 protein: ASSFNGGYNEQF

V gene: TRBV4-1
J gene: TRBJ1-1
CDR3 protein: ASSQLGGMNTEAF

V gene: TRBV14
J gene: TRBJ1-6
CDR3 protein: ASSPMGMNSPLH

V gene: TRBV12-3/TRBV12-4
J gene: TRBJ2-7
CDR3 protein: ASSLGLYEQY

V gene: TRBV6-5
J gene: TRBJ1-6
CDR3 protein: ASGWGGWTPLH

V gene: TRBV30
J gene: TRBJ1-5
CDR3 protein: AWSHRENQPQH

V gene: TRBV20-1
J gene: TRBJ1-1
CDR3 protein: SANAPVQAF

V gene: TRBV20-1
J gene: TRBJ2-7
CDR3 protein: SASRLAGTRSYEQY

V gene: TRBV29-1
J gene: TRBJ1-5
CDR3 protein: SVAVDSNQPQH

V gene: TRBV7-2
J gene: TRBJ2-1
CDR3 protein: ASSLVGSNNEQF

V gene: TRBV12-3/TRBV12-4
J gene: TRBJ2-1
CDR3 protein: ASSTGLGNEQF

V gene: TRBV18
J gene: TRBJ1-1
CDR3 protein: ASSPAGHMNTEAF

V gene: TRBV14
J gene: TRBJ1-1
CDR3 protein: ASSYGTRTQNTEAF

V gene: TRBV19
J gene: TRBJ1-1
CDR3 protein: ASSSYRGPF